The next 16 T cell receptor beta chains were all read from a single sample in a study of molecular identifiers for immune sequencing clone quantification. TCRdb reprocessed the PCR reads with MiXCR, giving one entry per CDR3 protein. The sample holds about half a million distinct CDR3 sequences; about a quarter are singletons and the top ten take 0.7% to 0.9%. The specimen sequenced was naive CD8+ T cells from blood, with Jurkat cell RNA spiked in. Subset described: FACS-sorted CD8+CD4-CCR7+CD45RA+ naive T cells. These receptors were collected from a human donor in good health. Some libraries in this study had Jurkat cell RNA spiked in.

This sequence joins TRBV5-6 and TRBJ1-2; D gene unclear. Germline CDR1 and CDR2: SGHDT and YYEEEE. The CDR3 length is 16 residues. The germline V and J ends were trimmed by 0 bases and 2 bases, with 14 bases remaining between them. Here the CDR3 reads CASSLVTFQQNYGYTF. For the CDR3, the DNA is TGTGCCAGCAGCTTGGTTACCTTCCAACAAAACTATGGCTACACCTTC. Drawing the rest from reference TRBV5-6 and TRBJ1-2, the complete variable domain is DAGVTQSPTHLIKTRGQQVTLRCSPKSGHDTVSWYQQALGQGPQFIFQYYEEEERQRGNFPDRFSGHQFPNYSSELNVNALLLGDSALYLCASSLVTFQQNYGYTFGSGTRLTVV.

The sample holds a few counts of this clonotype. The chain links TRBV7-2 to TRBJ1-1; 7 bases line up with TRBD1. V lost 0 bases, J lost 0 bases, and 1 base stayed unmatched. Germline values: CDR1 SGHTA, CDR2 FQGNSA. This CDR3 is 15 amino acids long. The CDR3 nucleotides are TGTGCCAGCAGCTTAGCGACAGGGTTGAACACTGAAGCTTTCTTT. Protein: CASSLATGLNTEAFF.

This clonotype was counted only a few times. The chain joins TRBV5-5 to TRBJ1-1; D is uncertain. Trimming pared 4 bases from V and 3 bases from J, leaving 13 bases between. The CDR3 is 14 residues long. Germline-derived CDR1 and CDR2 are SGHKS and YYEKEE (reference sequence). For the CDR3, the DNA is TGTGCCAGCAGCCTCCGATTGGGAGACACTGAAGCTTTCTTT. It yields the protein CASSLRLGDTEAFF.

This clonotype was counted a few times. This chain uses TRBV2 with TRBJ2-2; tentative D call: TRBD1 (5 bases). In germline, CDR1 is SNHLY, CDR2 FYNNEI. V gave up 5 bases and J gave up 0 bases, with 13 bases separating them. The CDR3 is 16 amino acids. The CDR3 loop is CASSPRTLSNTGELFF. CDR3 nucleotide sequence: TGTGCCAGCAGTCCCAGGACACTATCGAACACCGGGGAGCTGTTTTTT.

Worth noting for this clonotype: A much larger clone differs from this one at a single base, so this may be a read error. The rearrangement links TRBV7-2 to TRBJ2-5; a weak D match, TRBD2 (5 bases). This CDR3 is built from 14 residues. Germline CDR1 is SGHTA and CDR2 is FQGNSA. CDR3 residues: CATSLALQEETQYF. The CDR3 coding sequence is TGTGCCACCAGCTTAGCGTTACAAGAAGAGACCCAGTACTTC.

The DNA of the CDR3 is TGTGCCAGCAGTGAGCGCAGGGACTATGGCTACACCTTC. It encodes CASSERRDYGYTF. The V call is TRBV25-1, the J call TRBJ1-2; D is possibly TRBD1 (5 bases). Germline V gives CDR1 MGHDK, CDR2 SYGVNS. V lost 3 bases to trimming and J lost 3 bases, with 8 bases between them. The CDR3 is 13 amino acids.

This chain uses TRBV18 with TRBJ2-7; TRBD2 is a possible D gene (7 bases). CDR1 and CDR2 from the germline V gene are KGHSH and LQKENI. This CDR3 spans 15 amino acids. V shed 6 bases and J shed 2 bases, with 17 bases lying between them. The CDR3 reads CASSTTGRDAYEQYF. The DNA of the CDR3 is TGTGCCAGCTCCACAACAGGGAGGGACGCCTACGAGCAGTACTTC.

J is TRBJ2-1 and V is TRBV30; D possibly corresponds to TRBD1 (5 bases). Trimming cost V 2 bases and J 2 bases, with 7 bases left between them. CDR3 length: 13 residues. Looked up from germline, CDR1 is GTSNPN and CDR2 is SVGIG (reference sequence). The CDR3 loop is CAWSIGAYNEQFF. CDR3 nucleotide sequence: TGTGCCTGGAGTATAGGGGCCTACAATGAGCAGTTCTTC.

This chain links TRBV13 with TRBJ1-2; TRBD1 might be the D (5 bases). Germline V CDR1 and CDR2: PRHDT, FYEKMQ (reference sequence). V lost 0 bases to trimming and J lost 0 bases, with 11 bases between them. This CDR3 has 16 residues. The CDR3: CASSLGPQGANYGYTF. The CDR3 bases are TGTGCCAGCAGCTTAGGCCCCCAGGGCGCTAACTATGGCTACACCTTC. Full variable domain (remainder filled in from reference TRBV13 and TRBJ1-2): AAGVIQSPRHLIKEKRETATLKCYPIPRHDTVYWYQQGPGQDPQFLISFYEKMQSDKGSIPDRFSAQQFSDYHSELNMSSLELGDSALYFCASSLGPQGANYGYTFGSGTRLTVV.

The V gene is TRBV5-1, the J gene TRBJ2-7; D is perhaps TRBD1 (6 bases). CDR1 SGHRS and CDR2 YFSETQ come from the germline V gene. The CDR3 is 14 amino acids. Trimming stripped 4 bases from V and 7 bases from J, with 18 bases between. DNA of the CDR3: TGCGCCAGCAGCCCATGGGACACCGTGGGGGAGCAGTACTTC. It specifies CASSPWDTVGEQYF.

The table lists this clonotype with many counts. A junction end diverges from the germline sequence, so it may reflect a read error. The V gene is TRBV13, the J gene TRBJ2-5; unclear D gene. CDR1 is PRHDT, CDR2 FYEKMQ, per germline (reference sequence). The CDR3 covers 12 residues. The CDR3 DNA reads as TGTGCCAGCAGCATAGGTCAAGAGACCCAGTACTTC. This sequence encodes CASSIGQETQYF.

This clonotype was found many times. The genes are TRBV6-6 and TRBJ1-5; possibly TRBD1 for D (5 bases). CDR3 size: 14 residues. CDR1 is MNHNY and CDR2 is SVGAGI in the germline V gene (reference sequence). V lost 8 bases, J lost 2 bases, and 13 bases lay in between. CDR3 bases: TGTGCCAGCGTAGAGGGGTTGGGCAATCAGCCCCAGCATTTT. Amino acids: CASVEGLGNQPQHF.

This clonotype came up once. CDR3 nucleotides: TGTGCCAGCTCACCATCGAGTTACAATCAGCCCCAGCATTTT. This translates into CASSPSSYNQPQHF. The genes are TRBV18 and TRBJ1-5; D not certain. V gave up 2 bases and J gave up 3 bases, with 8 bases separating them. Germline assignment: CDR1 KGHSH and CDR2 LQKENI. CDR3 length equals 14 residues.

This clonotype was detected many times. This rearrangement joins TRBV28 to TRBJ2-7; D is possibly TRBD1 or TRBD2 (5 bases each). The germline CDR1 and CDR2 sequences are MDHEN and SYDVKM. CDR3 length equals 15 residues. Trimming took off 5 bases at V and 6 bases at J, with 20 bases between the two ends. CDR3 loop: CASSATGTSNPEQYF. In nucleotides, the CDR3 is TGTGCCAGCAGTGCAACCGGGACCTCAAATCCCGAGCAGTACTTC. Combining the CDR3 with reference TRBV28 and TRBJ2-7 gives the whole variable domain DVKVTQSSRYLVKRTGEKVFLECVQDMDHENMFWYRQDPGLGLRLIYFSYDVKMKEKGDIPEGYSVSREKKERFSLILESASTNQTSMYLCASSATGTSNPEQYFGPGTRLTVT.

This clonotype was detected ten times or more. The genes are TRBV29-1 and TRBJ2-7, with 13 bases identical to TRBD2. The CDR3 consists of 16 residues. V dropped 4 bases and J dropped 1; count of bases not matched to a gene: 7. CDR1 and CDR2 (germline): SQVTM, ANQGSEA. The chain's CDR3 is CSVGARGLAGSYEQYF. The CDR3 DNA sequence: TGCAGCGTTGGAGCCCGGGGACTAGCGGGGTCCTACGAGCAGTACTTC.

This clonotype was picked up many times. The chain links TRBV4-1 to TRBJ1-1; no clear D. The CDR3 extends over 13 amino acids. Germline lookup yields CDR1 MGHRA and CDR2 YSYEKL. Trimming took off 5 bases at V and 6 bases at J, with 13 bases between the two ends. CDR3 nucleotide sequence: TGCGCCAGCAGCGGGCGGGAGGCAGCTGAAGCTTTCTTT. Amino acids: CASSGREAAEAFF.